The 28 T cell receptor beta chains given below trace back to one sample, sequenced in a study of control samples from healthy donors and cancer patients. The table came from immunoSEQ multiplex PCR; TCRdb's copy has only in-frame clones and leaves some out. The repertoire holds about 230,000 clones, with almost 85% as singletons. Sequences were obtained from PBMCs. The receptors here all came from a woman aged 55-69 years with lung cancer.

The chain uses TRBV2 and TRBJ1-2; D is ambiguous. Germline CDR1 is SNHLY and CDR2 is FYNNEI. The CDR3 is 13 residues long. V was clipped by 7 bases and J by 5 bases, with 14 bases between them. CDR3 residues: CASTYDGLYGYTF. As DNA, the CDR3 is TGTGCCAGCACCTACGACGGCTTATATGGCTACACCTTC.

V is TRBV6-2 or TRBV6-3 and J is TRBJ2-7; 7 bases are shared with TRBD2. This CDR3 is 13 amino acids long. V lost 7 bases to trimming and J lost 5 bases; unmatched junction nucleotides: 8. The germline gives CDR1 MNHEY, CDR2 SVGEGT. As DNA, the CDR3 is TGTGCCAGCACCCCGGCGGGAGAAGACGAGCAGTACTTC. Its protein is CASTPAGEDEQYF.

This sequence joins TRBV18 and TRBJ2-5, with TRBD2 as a possible D gene (5 bases). Trimming took off 2 bases at V and 4 bases at J, with 14 bases between the two ends. In germline, CDR1 is KGHSH, CDR2 LQKENI. CDR3 length equals 15 residues. CDR3 coding DNA: TGTGCCAGCTCACCAGGCGGGTCTTGGGGAGAGACCCAGTACTTC. Protein product: CASSPGGSWGETQYF.

About this clone: The same CDR3 is also encoded by other DNA sequences in this sample. V gene TRBV29-1 combines with J gene TRBJ1-1, with TRBD1 matching 12 bases. The CDR3 contains 11 residues. In germline, CDR1 is SQVTM, CDR2 ANQGSEA. The J segment lost 10 bases and the V segment lost 4 bases, leaving 1 base of the junction unmatched. CDR3 in amino acids: CSVGDRGRAFF. In DNA, the CDR3 is TGCAGCGTTGGGGACAGGGGGCGAGCTTTCTTT.

This chain links TRBV3-1 (or the pseudogene TRBV3-2) with TRBJ1-1; maybe TRBD1 (6 bases). The V end was cut by 0 bases, the J end by 11 bases, with 13 bases between. Germline CDR1 is LGHDT and CDR2 is YNNKEL (reference sequence). The CDR3 has 13 amino acids. CDR3 in amino acids: CASSQDRGRGAFF. The CDR3 bases are TGTGCCAGCAGCCAAGATCGTGGGAGGGGGGCTTTCTTT.

The DNA for the CDR3 is TGCGCCAGCAGCTTTTCGGCAGGTTGGAATAATGAAAAACTGTTTTTT. Its translation is CASSFSAGWNNEKLFF. The chain links TRBV5-1 to TRBJ1-4, with D unresolved. The CDR3 contains 16 residues. The germline V gene encodes CDR1 SGHRS and CDR2 YFSETQ. V shed 2 bases and J shed 4 bases, with 15 bases lying between them.

The chain has TRBV7-2 and TRBJ1-6; the D gene is possibly TRBD1 (5 bases). CDR1 and CDR2 (germline): SGHTA, FQGNSA. V was shortened by 2 bases and J by 5 bases, with 10 bases between the two germline ends. The CDR3 runs 15 residues. For the CDR3, the DNA is TGTGCCAGCAGCTTAAACAGGCCTAATAATTCACCCCTCCACTTT. Amino acids: CASSLNRPNNSPLHF.

The V call is TRBV28, the J call TRBJ2-1, with TRBD1 identical over 7 bases. After removal of 3 bases from V and 12 bases from J, the junction contained 11 bases not matched to a gene. This CDR3 is 14 amino acids long. From germline, CDR1 is MDHEN and CDR2 SYDVKM. This chain's CDR3 is CASSFRTGRSPQFF. DNA for the CDR3: TGTGCCAGCAGTTTCCGGACAGGACGGAGCCCGCAGTTCTTC. The full variable domain, rest sourced from reference TRBV28 and TRBJ2-1, is DVKVTQSSRYLVKRTGEKVFLECVQDMDHENMFWYRQDPGLGLRLIYFSYDVKMKEKGDIPEGYSVSREKKERFSLILESASTNQTSMYLCASSFRTGRSPQFFGPGTRLTVL.

V and J are TRBV5-1 and TRBJ2-3; 8 bases fit TRBD2. The J segment lost 4 bases and the V segment lost 2 bases, leaving 9 bases of the junction unmatched. This CDR3 is 16 amino acids long. Germline lookup yields CDR1 SGHRS and CDR2 YFSETQ. CDR3 region: CASSFTGGALSDTQYF. The CDR3 bases are TGCGCCAGCAGCTTCACCGGGGGGGCTCTCTCAGATACGCAGTATTTT.

V usage is TRBV3-1 (or the pseudogene TRBV3-2) and J usage is TRBJ1-1; tentative D call: TRBD1 (5 bases). Germline CDR1 LGHDT, CDR2 YNNKEL (reference sequence). This CDR3 is built from 12 residues. Trimming stripped 0 bases from V and 6 bases from J, with 5 bases between. The CDR3 DNA follows: TGTGCCAGCAGCCAAGACAGGGCTGAAGCTTTCTTT. The encoded protein is CASSQDRAEAFF.

This clone was counted at least ten times. The chain recombines TRBV7-9 with TRBJ2-7; D uncertain. V shed 2 bases and J shed 7 bases, with 6 bases lying between them. Germline V gives CDR1 SEHNR, CDR2 FQNEAQ (reference sequence). This CDR3 contains 11 residues. This CDR3 reads CASSLMEEQYF. CDR3 nucleotides: TGTGCCAGCAGCTTAATGGAAGAGCAGTACTTC.

CDR3 nucleotide sequence: TGTGCCAGCAGTGGCAGGGGGCTTCGAAACACCATATATTTT. This translates into CASSGRGLRNTIYF. V is TRBV7-8 and J is TRBJ1-3, with 8 bases lining up with TRBD1. The V gene's germline CDR1 is SGHVS and CDR2 FQNEAQ. This CDR3 has 14 residues. V dropped 6 bases and J dropped 5; count of bases not matched to a gene: 6.

J is TRBJ2-7 and V is TRBV6-6; D might be TRBD2 (5 bases). There are 12 residues in the CDR3. V was trimmed by 8 bases and J by 2 bases, leaving 10 bases between them. Germline CDR1 MNHNY, CDR2 SVGAGI (reference sequence). The DNA of the CDR3 is TGTGCCAGCCAGGACTTTCCCTACGAGCAGTACTTC. It codes for CASQDFPYEQYF.

The chain combines TRBV18 with TRBJ2-2; tentative D call: TRBD1 (6 bases). The germline V and J ends were trimmed by 6 bases and 0 bases, with 11 bases remaining between them. The CDR3 loop spans 15 amino acids. CDR1 is KGHSH, CDR2 LQKENI, per germline. The CDR3 is CASSDGTPNTGELFF. CDR3 bases: TGTGCCAGCTCGGACGGGACACCGAACACCGGGGAGCTGTTTTTT. The whole variable domain, filled in from reference TRBV18 and TRBJ2-2, reads NAGVMQNPRHLVRRRGQEARLRCSPMKGHSHVYWYRQLPEEGLKFMVYLQKENIIDESGMPKERFSAEFPKEGPSILRIQQVVRGDSAAYFCASSDGTPNTGELFFGEGSRLTVL.

The chain uses TRBV19 and TRBJ1-5, with 7 nucleotides matching TRBD1. This CDR3 contains 15 residues. V dropped 5 bases and J dropped 5; count of bases not matched to a gene: 9. Germline CDR1 is LNHDA and CDR2 is SQIVND (reference sequence). CDR3 residues: CASSSPSGGHQPQHF. For the CDR3, the DNA is TGTGCCAGTAGTTCCCCATCAGGGGGGCATCAGCCCCAGCATTTT.

V is TRBV11-2 and J is TRBJ2-7, with 11 bases aligning to TRBD1. Germline V gives CDR1 SGHAT, CDR2 FQNNGV. The CDR3 has 15 amino acids. With V trimmed by 1 base and J by 2 bases, 1 base remained unmatched. CDR3 sequence: CASSLGTGGTYEQYF. The CDR3 DNA sequence: TGTGCCAGCAGCTTAGGGACAGGGGGCACCTACGAGCAGTACTTC.

This clone was detected only once. This rearrangement joins TRBV5-1 to TRBJ1-3; D is uncertain. V lost 4 bases and J lost 2, with 7 bases in between. This CDR3 has 13 residues. From germline, CDR1 is SGHRS and CDR2 YFSETQ. In nucleotides, the CDR3 is TGCGCCAGCAGCCTTATCCCTGGAAACACCATATATTTT. Its translation is CASSLIPGNTIYF.

The chain uses TRBV19 and TRBJ2-1, with 9 bases aligning to TRBD2. CDR1 and CDR2 from the germline V gene are LNHDA and SQIVND (reference sequence). With V trimmed by 2 bases and J by 8 bases, 16 bases remained unmatched. The CDR3 totals 18 residues. CDR3 residues: CASSIRGGGAGGIYEQFF. CDR3 coding DNA: TGTGCCAGTAGTATACGGGGTGGCGGAGCGGGGGGTATCTATGAGCAGTTCTTC.

The chain couples TRBV10-3 to TRBJ2-1; 7 nucleotides line up with TRBD1. The CDR3 has 14 amino acids. Germline V gene sequence: CDR1 ENHRY, CDR2 SYGVKD. Trimming cost V 4 bases and J 1 base; bases outside gene matches: 1. The chain's CDR3 is CAISGQGSYNEQFF. DNA of the CDR3: TGTGCCATCAGTGGACAGGGTTCCTACAATGAGCAGTTCTTC.

The chain couples TRBV27 to TRBJ2-5, with a tentative D call TRBD2 (6 bases). Germline assignment: CDR1 MNHEY and CDR2 SMNVEV (reference sequence). This CDR3 is 15 amino acids long. V lost 5 bases, J lost 5 bases, and 18 bases lay in between. The CDR3 spells CASSPASAGRETQYF. Written as DNA, the CDR3 is TGTGCCAGCAGTCCCGCGTCGGCAGGGAGGGAGACCCAGTACTTC.

The CDR3 is CASSHNGGGSYEQYF. DNA for the CDR3: TGTGCCAGCAGCCATAACGGCGGAGGAAGCTACGAGCAGTACTTC. The chain carries TRBV4-2 and TRBJ2-7, with D possibly being TRBD2 (5 bases). This CDR3 comprises 15 residues. Trimming pared 3 bases from V and 3 bases from J, leaving 15 bases between. Germline assignment: CDR1 LGHNA and CDR2 YNFKEQ.

The chain recombines TRBV29-1 with TRBJ2-1, with TRBD1 matching over 10 bases. Trimming cost V 4 bases and J 9 bases; bases outside gene matches: 9. The CDR3 is 14 amino acids. Germline V gene lookup returns CDR1 SQVTM and CDR2 ANQGSEA. DNA of the CDR3: TGCAGCGTTGGAAGGGGGACAGGGGAGGGTGAGCAGTTCTTC. It translates to CSVGRGTGEGEQFF.

The V and J genes are TRBV19 and TRBJ2-1; 11 nucleotides agree with TRBD1. With 5 bases clipped from V and 6 bases from J, the junction kept 9 bases outside the gene matches. The germline CDR1 and CDR2 sequences are LNHDA and SQIVND (reference sequence). CDR3 length equals 16 residues. In DNA form, the CDR3 reads TGTGCCAGTAGTCTCAAGGGGACAGGGGGTATCAATGAGCAGTTCTTC. Protein product: CASSLKGTGGINEQFF. Full variable domain (outside the CDR3, taken from reference TRBV19 and TRBJ2-1): DGGITQSPKYLFRKEGQNVTLSCEQNLNHDAMYWYRQDPGQGLRLIYYSQIVNDFQKGDIAEGYSVSREKKESFPLTVTSAQKNPTAFYLCASSLKGTGGINEQFFGPGTRLTVL.

The chain links TRBV10-1 to TRBJ2-1, with a weak D call TRBD2 (6 bases). CDR1 is WNHNN, CDR2 SYGVQD, per germline (reference sequence). V lost 2 bases and J lost 5, with 10 bases in between. This CDR3 contains 14 residues. The CDR3 bases are TGCGCCAGCAGTGAGGGGGGGTTCGACAATGAGCAGTTCTTC. This sequence encodes CASSEGGFDNEQFF.

The chain joins TRBV11-1 to TRBJ2-2; D is ambiguous. This CDR3 comprises 15 residues. Germline V gene lookup returns CDR1 SGHAT and CDR2 FQDESV (reference sequence). Between the trimmed V and J ends, which lost 0 bases and 5 bases, there was a span of 10 bases. CDR3 nucleotides: TGTGCCAGCAGCTTAGCTCTGGGTGGAACCGGGGAGCTGTTTTTT. Translating gives CASSLALGGTGELFF.

This clone was counted a single time. The J gene is TRBJ1-1, the V gene TRBV14; D ambiguous. CDR1 is SGHDN, CDR2 FVKESK, per germline. V lost 3 bases to trimming and J lost 6 bases, with 11 bases between them. The CDR3 extends over 13 amino acids. DNA for the CDR3: TGTGCCAGCAGCCAGCAGATAACAGCTGAAGCTTTCTTT. Translation gives CASSQQITAEAFF. The complete variable domain, with remaining parts taken from reference TRBV14 and TRBJ1-1, reads EAGVTQFPSHSVIEKGQTVTLRCDPISGHDNLYWYRRVMGKEIKFLLHFVKESKQDESGMPNNRFLAERTGGTYSTLKVQPAELEDSGVYFCASSQQITAEAFFGQGTRLTVV.

The V gene is TRBV13, the J gene TRBJ2-2; 16 bases match TRBD2. The germline V gene has CDR1 PRHDT and CDR2 FYEKMQ (reference sequence). The CDR3 runs to 20 residues. Trimming took 4 bases from V and 1 from J; bases not matched to a gene: 9. The CDR3 DNA is TGTGCCAGCAGCTCTATACCGGGACTAGCGGGAGGGGTGAACACCGGGGAGCTGTTTTTT. Protein product: CASSSIPGLAGGVNTGELFF.

This chain joins TRBV15 and TRBJ2-1, with D maybe TRBD1 (6 bases). The CDR3 is made up of 19 amino acids. The V end was cut by 3 bases, the J end by 2 bases, with 23 bases between. The germline gives CDR1 LNHNV, CDR2 YYDKDF (reference sequence). In DNA, the CDR3 is TGTGCCACCAGCAGTATCGGGTTGAACCGGGACACTACCTACAATGAGCAGTTCTTC. The encoded protein is CATSSIGLNRDTTYNEQFF.